This passage covers 15 T cell receptor beta chains from one sample sequenced in a study of blood T cell repertoires in COVID-19. Only in-frame clones appear in the TCRdb table, and some are missing; sequencing was by immunoSEQ multiplex PCR. The sample comprises 170,000 or so clones, roughly 87% of which are singletons, and about 6.5% rests with the top ten. The sequenced material came from PBMCs or T cells enriched from blood (not recorded which). These receptors all come from a woman between 45 and 65 years old who had recovered from COVID-19.

V gene TRBV11-3 combines with J gene TRBJ2-7; 8 bases align to TRBD1. V shed 5 bases and J 0 bases; nucleotides not matched to a gene: 3. This CDR3 spans 14 amino acids. Germline CDR1 is SGHNT and CDR2 is YENEEA. The CDR3 region has the DNA TGTGCCAGCAGCCGGACAGGGACCTCCTACGAGCAGTACTTC. This translates into CASSRTGTSYEQYF.

The chain combines TRBV19 with TRBJ2-4, with 16 bases matching TRBD2. The germline V gene encodes CDR1 LNHDA and CDR2 SQIVND (reference sequence). V dropped 4 bases and J dropped 6; count of bases not matched to a gene: 6. The CDR3 runs to 17 residues. The CDR3 reads CASSTGTSGRASNIQYF. CDR3 in DNA: TGTGCCAGTAGTACCGGGACTAGCGGGAGGGCGTCAAACATTCAGTACTTC.

The rearrangement joins TRBV10-3 to TRBJ2-5; 11 nucleotides line up with TRBD1. V dropped 5 bases and J dropped 1; count of bases not matched to a gene: 6. Germline V gives CDR1 ENHRY, CDR2 SYGVKD. The CDR3 is made up of 16 amino acids. The CDR3 sequence is CAISPTGTGGQETQYF. The CDR3 DNA reads TGTGCCATCAGTCCCACCGGGACAGGGGGCCAAGAGACCCAGTACTTC.

V gene TRBV2 combines with J gene TRBJ1-2; D uncertain. Germline assignment: CDR1 SNHLY and CDR2 FYNNEI. The CDR3 totals 12 residues. V was pared by 7 bases and J by 6 bases, with 12 bases between. In nucleotides, the CDR3 is TGTGCCAGCAAGCCCGCCATCAATGGCTACACCTTC. This encodes CASKPAINGYTF. Drawing the rest from reference TRBV2 and TRBJ1-2, the complete variable domain is EPEVTQTPSHQVTQMGQEVILRCVPISNHLYFYWYRQILGQKVEFLVSFYNNEISEKSEIFDDQFSVERPDGSNFTLKIRSTKLEDSAMYFCASKPAINGYTFGSGTRLTVV.

J is TRBJ2-7 and V is TRBV7-2, with TRBD1 identical over 7 bases. CDR3 size: 15 residues. Germline CDR1 reads SGHTA; CDR2 reads FQGNSA. V shed 1 base, J shed 4 bases, and the junction held 7 bases outside the gene matches. The DNA of the CDR3 is TGTGCCAGCAGCTTAGTTAAACAGGGGAGTTACGAGCAGTACTTC. This translates into CASSLVKQGSYEQYF.

The V and J genes are TRBV5-1 and TRBJ2-7; TRBD1 matches 9 bases. The CDR3 has 15 amino acids. Germline V gene lookup returns CDR1 SGHRS and CDR2 YFSETQ. V shed 4 bases, J shed 7 bases, and the junction held 12 bases outside the gene matches. CDR3 in amino acids: CASSPTGQGTGEQYF. The CDR3 DNA follows: TGCGCCAGCAGCCCGACCGGACAGGGGACGGGGGAGCAGTACTTC.

V is TRBV5-4 and J is TRBJ2-1, with D possibly matching TRBD1 (5 bases). In germline, CDR1 is SGHNT, CDR2 YYREEE (reference sequence). The CDR3 runs to 14 residues. V lost 0 bases and J lost 8, with 12 bases in between. CDR3 DNA sequence: TGTGCCAGCAGCTTGGTGGCCAGGGCCCATGAGCAGTTCTTC. Translation: CASSLVARAHEQFF. The variable domain in full, with the rest retrieved from reference TRBV5-4 and TRBJ2-1, is ETGVTQSPTHLIKTRGQQVTLRCSSQSGHNTVSWYQQALGQGPQFIFQYYREEENGRGNFPPRFSGLQFPNYSSELNVNALELDDSALYLCASSLVARAHEQFFGPGTRLTVL.

The chain is built from TRBV10-3 and TRBJ2-7, with D perhaps matching TRBD2 (6 bases). Trimming shortened V by 4 bases and J by 2 bases, and 12 bases separated the two germline ends. CDR3 length: 14 residues. Germline V gives CDR1 ENHRY, CDR2 SYGVKD. In DNA, the CDR3 is TGTGCCATCAGTGCGGAGACGGGGGCCTACGAGCAGTACTTC. Protein sequence: CAISAETGAYEQYF.

The V call is TRBV2, the J call TRBJ2-7, with a weak D call TRBD1 (5 bases). Looked up from germline, CDR1 is SNHLY and CDR2 is FYNNEI. The germline V and J ends were trimmed by 4 bases and 0 bases, with 7 bases remaining between them. The CDR3 is 13 residues long. CDR3 loop: CASSVGPSYEQYF. CDR3 coding DNA: TGTGCCAGCAGTGTGGGGCCCTCCTACGAGCAGTACTTC.

The chain uses TRBV7-9 and TRBJ2-2, with D maybe TRBD2 (5 bases). In germline, CDR1 is SEHNR, CDR2 FQNEAQ (reference sequence). V shed 3 bases and J shed 9 bases, with 20 bases lying between them. This CDR3 region has 16 residues. Written as DNA, the CDR3 is TGTGCCAGCAGCTTCACTAGTAAGGTGTTGTCCCGGGAGCTGTTTTTT. This codes for CASSFTSKVLSRELFF.

The chain employs TRBV2 and TRBJ1-1; 8 bases are shared with TRBD1. The CDR3 has 15 amino acids. Germline CDR1 is SNHLY and CDR2 is FYNNEI. The V segment lost 5 bases and the J segment 1 base; nucleotides outside the gene matches: 6. Here the CDR3 reads CASSSTGDPNTEAFF. In DNA form, the CDR3 reads TGTGCCAGCAGTTCGACAGGGGACCCGAACACTGAAGCTTTCTTT.

V usage is TRBV2 and J usage is TRBJ2-1, with a tentative D call TRBD1 (6 bases). There are 16 residues in the CDR3. Between the trimmed V and J ends, which lost 1 base and 3 bases, there was a span of 13 bases. Germline loops: CDR1 SNHLY, CDR2 FYNNEI. The CDR3 DNA reads TGTGCCAGCAGTGAAGGGGCAGGGGAGTTCTACAATGAGCAGTTCTTC. Amino acids: CASSEGAGEFYNEQFF.

This clone showed up many times. The sample carries other DNA sequences with the same CDR3. J is TRBJ2-1 and V is TRBV3-1 (or the pseudogene TRBV3-2); 7 bases align to TRBD2. This CDR3 spans 15 amino acids. CDR1 LGHDT and CDR2 YNNKEL come from the germline V gene (reference sequence). Germline trimming cut 0 bases from V and 6 bases from J; bases unmatched to any gene: 5. For the CDR3, the DNA is TGTGCCAGCAGCCAAGATCTACTAGCGATCAATGAGCAGTTCTTC. It codes for CASSQDLLAINEQFF.

This sequence joins TRBV7-6 and TRBJ1-1; TRBD1 aligns across 7 bases. This CDR3 comprises 13 residues. V shed 5 bases, J shed 1 base, and the junction held 1 base outside the gene matches. CDR1 SGHVS and CDR2 FNYEAQ come from the germline V gene. CDR3 DNA: TGTGCCAGCAGCCGACAGGGGAACACTGAAGCTTTCTTT. This sequence encodes CASSRQGNTEAFF.

This clone has just one count. This chain links TRBV28 with TRBJ1-5; D gene ambiguous. V lost 11 bases and J 0 bases, leaving 20 bases between the germline ends. The CDR3 consists of 16 residues. Looked up from germline, CDR1 is MDHEN and CDR2 is SYDVKM. CDR3 coding DNA: TGTGCCGCCACTCAAATCACAGAATATAGCAATCAGCCCCAGCATTTT. Its protein is CAATQITEYSNQPQHF.